This is a list of T cell receptor beta chains from one sample in a study of blood T cell repertoires in COVID-19. TCRdb keeps only in-frame clones here, not all; method: immunoSEQ multiplex PCR. The data show about 200,000 clones, 70% to 90% seen once. Sequencing used PBMCs or T cells enriched from blood (not recorded which). These receptors were taken from a woman aged 25 to 39 who had been exposed to COVID-19. CDR3s include the opening cysteine and the closing phenylalanine or tryptophan. The order of the fields is J gene, clone size, V gene, D gene, CDR3 DNA, CDR3 protein. The D gene is left open where the match is weak. Size is stated for part of the rows, as once, few or many counts, or as a class when the clone is expanded.

j_call: TRBJ2-1; clone_size: .; v_call: TRBV19; d_call: TRBD2; cdr3_nt: TGTGCCAGTAGTAAGATAGCGGGGCCCTCCTACAATGAGCAGTTCTTC; cdr3_aa: CASSKIAGPSYNEQFF
j_call: TRBJ1-2; clone_size: .; v_call: TRBV29-1; d_call: .; cdr3_nt: TGCAGCGTTGTTCAGTCATATGGCTACACCTTC; cdr3_aa: CSVVQSYGYTF
j_call: TRBJ2-7; clone_size: .; v_call: TRBV12-3/TRBV12-4; d_call: TRBD1; cdr3_nt: TGTGCCAGCACCACGGGACAGAACTACGAGCAGTACTTC; cdr3_aa: CASTTGQNYEQYF
j_call: TRBJ2-1; clone_size: .; v_call: TRBV19; d_call: TRBD2; cdr3_nt: TGTGCCAGTAGTAGGGCTAGCGGGGGGCACTGGGATGAGCAGTTCTTC; cdr3_aa: CASSRASGGHWDEQFF
j_call: TRBJ2-5; clone_size: .; v_call: TRBV5-4; d_call: .; cdr3_nt: TGTGCCAGCGGTCACAGGAATTACCAAGAGACCCAGTACTTC; cdr3_aa: CASGHRNYQETQYF
j_call: TRBJ1-5; clone_size: .; v_call: TRBV28; d_call: .; cdr3_nt: TGTGCCAGCAGTTTATTGAATAGCGGGGGGGGCAATCAGCCCCAGCATTTT; cdr3_aa: CASSLLNSGGGNQPQHF
j_call: TRBJ1-2; clone_size: .; v_call: TRBV15; d_call: .; cdr3_nt: TGTGCCACCAGCTTCGGGGGACCTACTAACTATGGCTACACCTTC; cdr3_aa: CATSFGGPTNYGYTF
j_call: TRBJ2-1; clone_size: few; v_call: TRBV3-1/TRBV3-2; d_call: TRBD2; cdr3_nt: TGTGCCAGCAGCCAAGGGACTAGCGCAAATGAGCAGTTCTTC; cdr3_aa: CASSQGTSANEQFF
j_call: TRBJ2-5; clone_size: once; v_call: TRBV7-6; d_call: .; cdr3_nt: TGTGCCAGCAGCTTATCGGGGAGAGGGCAAGAGACCCAGTACTTC; cdr3_aa: CASSLSGRGQETQYF
j_call: TRBJ2-3; clone_size: .; v_call: TRBV4-1; d_call: .; cdr3_nt: TGCGCCAGCAGCCAAGAAGATTCGGGGTACACAGATACGCAGTATTTT; cdr3_aa: CASSQEDSGYTDTQYF
j_call: TRBJ1-2; clone_size: once; v_call: TRBV24-1; d_call: .; cdr3_nt: TGTGCCACCAGTGATCCAGGGTGGGAGGCCTACACCTTC; cdr3_aa: CATSDPGWEAYTF
j_call: TRBJ2-7; clone_size: .; v_call: TRBV7-2; d_call: .; cdr3_nt: TGTGCCAGCAGCCATACAGTGATCTACGAGCAGTACTTC; cdr3_aa: CASSHTVIYEQYF
j_call: TRBJ1-2; clone_size: .; v_call: TRBV2; d_call: .; cdr3_nt: TGTGCCAGTCGTCGGCGGGGGGAGGGCTACACCTTC; cdr3_aa: CASRRRGEGYTF
j_call: TRBJ2-1; clone_size: .; v_call: TRBV28; d_call: TRBD2; cdr3_nt: TGTGCCAGCAGTTCGGGACTAGTAGGGAGCTCCTACAATGAGCAGTTCTTC; cdr3_aa: CASSSGLVGSSYNEQFF
j_call: TRBJ1-3; clone_size: .; v_call: TRBV5-1; d_call: TRBD1; cdr3_nt: TGCGCCAGCAGCAATCAGGGGGCCGGAAACACCATATATTTT; cdr3_aa: CASSNQGAGNTIYF
j_call: TRBJ2-1; clone_size: .; v_call: TRBV3-1/TRBV3-2; d_call: .; cdr3_nt: TGTGCCAGCAGCCAAGCGCTCAGTAACAATGAGCAGTTCTTC; cdr3_aa: CASSQALSNNEQFF